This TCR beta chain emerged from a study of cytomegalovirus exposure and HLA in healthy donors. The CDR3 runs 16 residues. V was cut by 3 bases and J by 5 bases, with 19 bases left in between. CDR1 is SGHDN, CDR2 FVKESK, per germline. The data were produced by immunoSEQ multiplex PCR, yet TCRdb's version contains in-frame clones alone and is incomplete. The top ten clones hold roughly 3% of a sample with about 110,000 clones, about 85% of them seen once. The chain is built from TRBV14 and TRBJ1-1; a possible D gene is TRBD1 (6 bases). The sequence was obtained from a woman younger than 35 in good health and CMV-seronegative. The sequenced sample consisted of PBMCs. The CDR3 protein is CASSHHREGFGTEAFF. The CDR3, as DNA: TGTGCCAGCAGCCACCACAGGGAGGGGTTCGGGACTGAAGCTTTCTTT.